A selection of T cell receptor beta chains follows, all from one sample in a study of healthy donors' naive CD4 and CD8 T cells. One entry per CDR3 protein, called by TCRdb with MiXCR from the reads. The table lists about 180,000 distinct CDR3 sequences, 65% to 75% of them singletons, with about 2.4% in the top ten. Sample: naive CD4+ and CD8+ T cells sorted from blood, pooled from several donors. The receptors come from a pool of human donors in good health; the sample pools cells from several healthy donors. Each CDR3 is given with its conserved first and last residue. D genes are given only for firm matches. Clone size, where shown, is once, few, many, or a class for clones that have expanded.

d_call,j_call,v_call,clone_size,cdr3_aa,cdr3_nt
.,TRBJ1-1,TRBV29-1,.,CGDQGPMAEAFF,TGCGGAGATCAGGGCCCGATGGCTGAAGCTTTCTTT
TRBD1,TRBJ2-2,TRBV27,.,CASSLQQGLPGELFF,TGTGCCAGCAGTTTACAACAGGGGTTGCCCGGGGAGCTGTTTTTT
.,TRBJ2-1,TRBV30,.,CAWSVGTSRGNEQFF,TGTGCCTGGAGTGTCGGGACCAGCCGTGGGAATGAGCAGTTCTTC
.,TRBJ2-1,TRBV7-9,.,CASSSKRVATYNEQFF,TGTGCCAGCAGTTCCAAGCGGGTAGCAACCTACAATGAGCAGTTCTTC
.,TRBJ1-1,TRBV29-1,few,CSALVGIEAFF,TGCAGCGCGTTGGTGGGGATCGAAGCTTTCTTT
TRBD2,TRBJ2-5,TRBV19,.,CASSTLRGSGKETQYF,TGTGCCAGTAGTACCCTCCGCGGTAGCGGGAAAGAGACCCAGTACTTC
TRBD1,TRBJ1-1,TRBV29-1,.,CSANHVGTAAFF,TGCAGCGCCAATCATGTGGGGACAGCAGCTTTCTTT
TRBD2,TRBJ2-1,TRBV19,.,CASSISGSGSSYNEQFF,TGTGCCAGTAGTATTAGCGGGAGCGGGTCCTCCTACAATGAGCAGTTCTTC
TRBD1,TRBJ1-6,TRBV6-5,.,CASSKSGQGNSPLHF,TGTGCCAGCAGTAAATCGGGACAGGGTAATTCACCCCTCCACTTT
.,TRBJ2-7,TRBV15,.,CATSPLDRPEQYF,TGTGCCACCAGCCCCTTGGACAGACCCGAGCAGTACTTC
TRBD2,TRBJ2-7,TRBV6-5,once,CASSRGDPAGVPLYEQYF,TGTGCCAGCAGCCGCGGGGACCCAGCGGGAGTCCCCCTCTACGAGCAGTACTTC
.,TRBJ2-1,TRBV11-2,.,CASTAWTEYNEQFF,TGTGCCAGCACCGCCTGGACAGAGTACAATGAGCAGTTCTTC
.,TRBJ1-2,TRBV21-1,.,CASSQQGIANYGYTF,TGTGCCAGCAGCCAACAGGGGATAGCTAACTATGGCTACACCTTC
.,TRBJ2-3,TRBV29-1,.,CSAVGTLNTDTQYF,TGCAGCGCCGTCGGGACACTCAACACAGATACGCAGTATTTT
.,TRBJ2-1,TRBV20-1,.,CSATQSGDNEQFF,TGCAGTGCTACTCAGTCGGGCGACAATGAGCAGTTCTTC
.,TRBJ2-7,TRBV20-1,.,CSARDPGRTYEQYF,TGCAGTGCTAGAGATCCGGGCCGTACCTACGAGCAGTACTTC
.,TRBJ2-1,TRBV11-2,once,CASSSQGSSYNEQFF,TGTGCCAGCAGCTCCCAGGGGAGCTCCTACAATGAGCAGTTCTTC
.,TRBJ1-5,TRBV7-8,.,CASLPGGLRNQPQHF,TGTGCCAGCTTGCCCGGGGGCTTGAGAAATCAGCCCCAGCATTTT
.,TRBJ2-7,TRBV10-3,few,CAINHGSFSYEQYF,TGTGCCATCAACCACGGGTCTTTCTCCTACGAGCAGTACTTC
.,TRBJ1-1,TRBV11-2,.,CASSWVRSENTEAFF,TGTGCCAGCAGCTGGGTACGGTCGGAGAACACTGAAGCTTTCTTT
TRBD1,TRBJ2-1,TRBV30,few,CAWDRGSNEQFF,TGTGCCTGGGACAGGGGGAGTAATGAGCAGTTCTTC
TRBD1,TRBJ2-6,TRBV5-4,.,CASSVGQGLGANVLTF,TGTGCCAGCAGCGTGGGACAGGGGTTAGGGGCCAACGTCCTGACTTTC
TRBD2,TRBJ2-7,TRBV5-1,.,CASSLATSGYEQYF,TGCGCCAGCAGCTTGGCGACTAGCGGATACGAGCAGTACTTC
TRBD1,TRBJ1-1,TRBV29-1,.,CSVKPGQGALFAEAFF,TGCAGCGTGAAACCGGGACAGGGGGCACTCTTCGCTGAAGCTTTCTTT
.,TRBJ2-3,TRBV15,.,CATSRDPGPARAQYF,TGTGCCACCAGCAGAGACCCAGGCCCCGCTCGCGCGCAGTATTTT
.,TRBJ2-1,TRBV30,.,CAWSVYLGLGEQFF,TGTGCCTGGAGTGTATATCTGGGTTTGGGGGAGCAGTTCTTC
TRBD1,TRBJ2-1,TRBV6-6,.,CASSYRTGWADEQFF,TGTGCCAGCAGTTACCGGACAGGGTGGGCAGATGAGCAGTTCTTC
.,TRBJ1-5,TRBV20-1,.,CSALNRVHSNQPQHF,TGCAGTGCTCTAAACAGGGTTCATAGCAATCAGCCCCAGCATTTT
TRBD1,TRBJ2-7,TRBV18,.,CASSPLPPRQGNYEQYF,TGTGCCAGCTCACCACTCCCACCCAGACAGGGCAACTACGAGCAGTACTTC
TRBD2,TRBJ2-7,TRBV29-1,.,CSVEKRETAYEQYF,TGCAGCGTTGAAAAGCGGGAGACTGCCTACGAGCAGTACTTC
TRBD2,TRBJ2-7,TRBV11-2,.,CASRPLSGRAAEQYF,TGTGCCAGCAGACCGCTCAGCGGGAGGGCCGCCGAGCAGTACTTC
TRBD1,TRBJ2-7,TRBV29-1,.,CSVRDRASHEQYF,TGCAGCGTTCGGGACAGGGCGTCCCACGAGCAGTACTTC
TRBD1,TRBJ2-3,TRBV5-1,.,CASSEDRTHTQYF,TGCGCCAGCAGCGAGGACAGGACCCATACGCAGTATTTT
.,TRBJ2-1,TRBV20-1,.,CSAWTIYNEQFF,TGCAGTGCCTGGACCATCTACAATGAGCAGTTCTTC
TRBD1,TRBJ2-7,TRBV27,.,CASRDRGRDEGEQYF,TGTGCCAGCAGGGACAGGGGGCGCGATGAAGGCGAGCAGTACTTC
.,TRBJ1-1,TRBV29-1,few,CSVAGGNTEAFF,TGCAGCGTGGCGGGCGGGAACACTGAAGCTTTCTTT
.,TRBJ2-1,TRBV29-1,once,CSVEGWDEQFF,TGCAGCGTTGAAGGGTGGGATGAGCAGTTCTTC
.,TRBJ2-7,TRBV30,.,CAWSRTIRSRGQYF,TGTGCCTGGAGTCGGACCATCCGAAGTAGAGGGCAGTACTTC
.,TRBJ1-2,TRBV19,.,CASSIETNHYGYTF,TGTGCCAGTAGTATAGAAACTAACCACTATGGCTACACCTTC
TRBD1,TRBJ1-1,TRBV5-4,.,CASSLAGQGGREAFF,TGTGCCAGCAGCCTCGCGGGACAGGGAGGTCGTGAAGCTTTCTTT
.,TRBJ1-3,TRBV29-1,.,CGVEFGRGNTIYF,TGCGGCGTTGAGTTTGGACGTGGAAACACCATATATTTT
TRBD1,TRBJ1-4,TRBV6-5,.,CASSSGQANEKLFF,TGTGCCAGCAGTTCGGGACAGGCTAATGAAAAACTGTTTTTT
TRBD1,TRBJ2-7,TRBV29-1,few,CSASRTGPYEQYF,TGCAGCGCATCCAGGACAGGGCCCTACGAGCAGTACTTC
TRBD2,TRBJ2-1,TRBV12-5,.,CASGSWTRGNEQFF,TGTGCTAGTGGTTCATGGACTAGGGGCAATGAGCAGTTCTTC
TRBD1,TRBJ1-2,TRBV27,.,CATGTVNYGYTF,TGTGCCACCGGGACAGTCAACTATGGCTACACCTTC
.,TRBJ2-1,TRBV5-1,.,CASSLPGRGKFF,TGCGCCAGCAGCCTTCCAGGGAGGGGGAAGTTCTTC
.,TRBJ1-1,TRBV27,.,CASSKVNTEAFF,TGTGCCAGCAGCAAGGTGAACACTGAAGCTTTCTTT
.,TRBJ2-7,TRBV6-6,.,CASSYSGTAYEQYF,TGTGCCAGCAGTTACTCCGGGACTGCCTACGAGCAGTACTTC
.,TRBJ1-5,TRBV12-3/TRBV12-4,.,CATRGGANQPQHF,TGTGCCACGCGGGGCGGTGCCAATCAGCCCCAGCATTTT
TRBD1,TRBJ2-7,TRBV19,.,CASSFGGTGIYEQYF,TGCGCCAGTAGCTTCGGGGGGACAGGGATCTACGAGCAGTACTTC
.,TRBJ1-6,TRBV5-4,.,CASSLPEFSPLHF,TGTGCCAGCAGCCTTCCAGAGTTTTCACCCCTCCACTTT
.,TRBJ1-1,TRBV27,.,CASSFFSRGQSTEAFF,TGTGCCAGCAGCTTCTTCTCCCGCGGACAGTCTACTGAAGCTTTCTTT
.,TRBJ2-3,TRBV29-1,once,CSVRDNAQYF,TGCAGCGTACGAGACAACGCGCAGTATTTT
.,TRBJ2-7,TRBV29-1,.,CSVANRDEQYF,TGCAGCGTCGCGAACAGGGACGAGCAGTACTTC
.,TRBJ1-3,TRBV29-1,few,CSVSTGTGNTIYF,TGCAGCGTTTCTACAGGGACTGGAAACACCATATATTTT